Listed here are 9 T cell receptor beta chains from one sample, sequenced in a study of human T cells and chemical hapten exposure. TCRdb recomputed calls from the RACE reads with MiXCR, one row per CDR3 protein. The profile shows under 400,000 distinct CDR3 sequences, approximately 5.1% of them singletons. The sample's time point: pre-sensitization, week 0. Treatment defined: therapeutic diphenylcyclopropenone sensitization with weekly scalp DPC. The sequenced sample was whole blood, obtained in connection with sensitization to the hapten diphenylcyclopropenone (DPC). Receptors were obtained from a woman between 50 and 59 years old with alopecia areata. Some clones in this sample may be carry-over from other donors' samples.

The rearrangement joins TRBV29-1 to TRBJ2-7; 8 nucleotides align to TRBD1. Per germline, CDR1 SQVTM and CDR2 ANQGSEA. V shed 6 bases and J 2 bases; nucleotides not matched to a gene: 3. This CDR3 is built from 12 residues. This chain's CDR3 is CSVKQGAYEQYF. In nucleotides, the CDR3 is TGCAGCGTGAAACAGGGGGCCTACGAGCAGTACTTC.

This clonotype was seen at least ten times. V is TRBV29-1 and J is TRBJ1-5; D possibly corresponds to TRBD1 (5 bases). Looked up from germline, CDR1 is SQVTM and CDR2 is ANQGSEA. V was pared by 7 bases and J by 2 bases, with 12 bases between. The CDR3 is 13 amino acids. The CDR3 reads CSAAGGRNQPQHF. CDR3 nucleotides: TGCAGCGCAGCTGGGGGACGCAATCAGCCCCAGCATTTT.

This clonotype was detected ten times or more. The chain is built from TRBV9 and TRBJ2-3; the D gene is possibly TRBD2 (6 bases). The CDR3 runs 16 residues. The germline V gene encodes CDR1 SGDLS and CDR2 YYNGEE. With 0 bases removed from V and 6 bases from J, the gap between germline ends came to 17 bases. Here the CDR3 reads CASSVGDSGQGDTQYF. The CDR3, as DNA: TGTGCCAGCAGCGTAGGGGACTCCGGGCAGGGCGATACGCAGTATTTT.

In this sample, this clonotype turned up many times. The rearrangement uses TRBV2 and TRBJ2-7; 10 bases agree with TRBD2. The CDR3 sequence is 15 residues long. In germline, CDR1 is SNHLY, CDR2 FYNNEI. V lost 6 bases, J lost 3 bases, and 8 bases stayed unmatched. The chain's CDR3 is CASRSASGRVYEQYF. The CDR3 DNA sequence: TGTGCCAGCAGATCCGCTAGCGGGAGAGTCTACGAGCAGTACTTC.

This clonotype has a handful of counts. The rearrangement joins TRBV12-3 or TRBV12-4 to TRBJ1-2; no definite D call. CDR3 length: 12 residues. Trimming removed 6 bases at V and 7 bases at J, with 12 bases between. The CDR3 bases are TGTGCCAGCAGCGACGACACTCCTGGCTACACCTTC. Translation: CASSDDTPGYTF.

This clonotype was detected many times. The chain couples TRBV27 to TRBJ1-5; 9 positions match TRBD1. Per germline, CDR1 MNHEY and CDR2 SMNVEV (reference sequence). Unmatched junction bases numbered 4, after V lost 5 bases and J lost 2 bases. The CDR3 runs 15 residues. The CDR3 loop is CASSSTGGGNQPQHF. DNA for the CDR3: TGTGCCAGCAGTAGTACAGGGGGCGGCAATCAGCCCCAGCATTTT.

About this clonotype: This sequence may be a read error, since a much larger clone differs from it by one base. The V gene is TRBV2, the J gene TRBJ2-6; 7 nucleotides align to TRBD1. CDR3 size: 17 residues. Germline-derived CDR1 and CDR2 are SNHLY and FYNNEI. The CDR3 reads CASRRDRLNSGTNVLTF. CDR3 DNA sequence: TGTGCCAGCAGGAGGGACAGACTCAACTCTGGGACCAACGTCCTGACTTTC.

A few counts support this clonotype. The rearrangement links TRBV2 to TRBJ2-3, with D unresolved. CDR3 length: 11 amino acids. Germline lookup yields CDR1 SNHLY and CDR2 FYNNEI. Trimming removed 8 bases from V and 6 bases from J, with 9 bases in between. CDR3 in amino acids: CASLSGDTQYF. DNA of the CDR3: TGTGCCAGCTTAAGTGGGGATACGCAGTATTTT.

This clonotype was detected many times. The rearrangement joins TRBV9 to TRBJ2-3; D not certain. CDR3 length: 13 residues. V dropped 3 bases and J dropped 2 bases, with 7 bases sitting between them. Germline V gene lookup returns CDR1 SGDLS and CDR2 YYNGEE. The CDR3 region is CASSGFNTDTQYF. CDR3 DNA sequence: TGTGCCAGCAGCGGCTTTAACACAGATACGCAGTATTTT.